The 2 T cell receptor beta chains presented below share a single source sample, sequenced in a study of spatial heterogeneity in lung cancer. Time point described: blood at routine non-recurrence follow-up after resection. One entry per CDR3 protein results from TCRdb running MiXCR on the 5' RACE reads. Of approximately 11,000 distinct CDR3 sequences listed, 10% are singletons. The sample consisted of PBMCs, taken at follow-up. The receptors here all came from a female donor with early-stage non-small cell lung cancer.

This clonotype came up many times. V and J are TRBV7-6 and TRBJ2-7, with 7 positions matching TRBD1. Germline assignment: CDR1 SGHVS and CDR2 FNYEAQ. The CDR3 covers 14 residues. V shed 5 bases and J 0 bases; nucleotides not matched to a gene: 4. Here the CDR3 DNA reads TGTGCCAGCAGCCCACAGGGGTTCTCCTACGAGCAGTACTTC. It encodes CASSPQGFSYEQYF.

This clonotype was observed at least ten times. The V and J genes are TRBV20-1 and TRBJ1-1; D is ambiguous. The CDR3 consists of 14 residues. Germline lookup yields CDR1 DFQATT and CDR2 SNEGSKA (reference sequence). Trimming stripped 3 bases from V and 3 bases from J, with 14 bases between. In DNA, the CDR3 is TGCAGTGCTAGGGGGTTGTACGCGGACACTGAAGCTTTCTTT. Its translation is CSARGLYADTEAFF.